The following is a T cell receptor beta chain sequence with its context. Its antigen is not known. TCRdb passed the 5' RACE reads through MiXCR, listing each CDR3 protein once. In the table there are around 250,000 distinct CDR3 sequences, around 10% of which are singletons. The data originate from a study of T-cell memory formation after mild COVID-19. At the level of the study: In these data, TCR clusters were largely donor specific.

Notes on the study in general: The CD4+ clones that contracted clustered mainly within CM and EM, and the CD8+ clones concentrated in EMRA. Pre-infection memory showed some responding clones, and this suggested that cross-reactive memory joined.

Sequencing was performed on PBMCs or a T cell subset sorted from them (not recorded which). The clonotype comes from a man younger than 30 who had mild COVID-19 (a few samples of this study predate the infection). Cell type and time point are not known.

The CDR3 nucleotides read TGTGCCAGCTCACCTAGGGACAGGGCTAACAATGAGCAGTTCTTC. Amino acids: CASSPRDRANNEQFF. This chain uses TRBV18 with TRBJ2-1, with 9 nucleotides matching TRBD1. CDR1 and CDR2 (germline): KGHSH, LQKENI. CDR3 size: 15 residues. The trim removed 3 bases at V and 5 bases at J, leaving 5 bases unmatched.